This TCR beta chain was sequenced in a study of T-cell reconstitution after alpha-beta-depleted transplantation in children. The library targeted TCRbeta and was prepared with unique molecular identifiers. TCRdb re-derived calls from the PCR reads in MiXCR, one entry per CDR3 protein. The table lists over 90,000 distinct CDR3 sequences, roughly 6% of them singletons. Comments on this clonotype: Its specificity is unknown. A much larger clone lies a single base off, so this may be a read error.

Findings and limits, study-wide: Several hundred rapidly expanded clones from non-depleted graft cells reportedly supplied alpha-beta T cells about two months post-transplant.

Germline loops: CDR1 SGHDN, CDR2 FVKESK. The CDR3 extends over 17 amino acids. The receptor was isolated from a female patient aged 2-9 years who had a stem cell transplant for Fanconi anemia, so the T cells may come from the graft donor. Sequences were derived from PBMCs, mostly from graft donor cells, sampled 60 days after TCRalphabeta/CD19-depleted stem cell transplant. The chain uses TRBV14 and TRBJ2-1, with D perhaps TRBD1 (6 bases). In DNA, the CDR3 is TGTGCCACCAGCCCCGACAGGTCATATATCTCCTACAATGAGCAGTTCTTC. As protein: CATSPDRSYISYNEQFF.